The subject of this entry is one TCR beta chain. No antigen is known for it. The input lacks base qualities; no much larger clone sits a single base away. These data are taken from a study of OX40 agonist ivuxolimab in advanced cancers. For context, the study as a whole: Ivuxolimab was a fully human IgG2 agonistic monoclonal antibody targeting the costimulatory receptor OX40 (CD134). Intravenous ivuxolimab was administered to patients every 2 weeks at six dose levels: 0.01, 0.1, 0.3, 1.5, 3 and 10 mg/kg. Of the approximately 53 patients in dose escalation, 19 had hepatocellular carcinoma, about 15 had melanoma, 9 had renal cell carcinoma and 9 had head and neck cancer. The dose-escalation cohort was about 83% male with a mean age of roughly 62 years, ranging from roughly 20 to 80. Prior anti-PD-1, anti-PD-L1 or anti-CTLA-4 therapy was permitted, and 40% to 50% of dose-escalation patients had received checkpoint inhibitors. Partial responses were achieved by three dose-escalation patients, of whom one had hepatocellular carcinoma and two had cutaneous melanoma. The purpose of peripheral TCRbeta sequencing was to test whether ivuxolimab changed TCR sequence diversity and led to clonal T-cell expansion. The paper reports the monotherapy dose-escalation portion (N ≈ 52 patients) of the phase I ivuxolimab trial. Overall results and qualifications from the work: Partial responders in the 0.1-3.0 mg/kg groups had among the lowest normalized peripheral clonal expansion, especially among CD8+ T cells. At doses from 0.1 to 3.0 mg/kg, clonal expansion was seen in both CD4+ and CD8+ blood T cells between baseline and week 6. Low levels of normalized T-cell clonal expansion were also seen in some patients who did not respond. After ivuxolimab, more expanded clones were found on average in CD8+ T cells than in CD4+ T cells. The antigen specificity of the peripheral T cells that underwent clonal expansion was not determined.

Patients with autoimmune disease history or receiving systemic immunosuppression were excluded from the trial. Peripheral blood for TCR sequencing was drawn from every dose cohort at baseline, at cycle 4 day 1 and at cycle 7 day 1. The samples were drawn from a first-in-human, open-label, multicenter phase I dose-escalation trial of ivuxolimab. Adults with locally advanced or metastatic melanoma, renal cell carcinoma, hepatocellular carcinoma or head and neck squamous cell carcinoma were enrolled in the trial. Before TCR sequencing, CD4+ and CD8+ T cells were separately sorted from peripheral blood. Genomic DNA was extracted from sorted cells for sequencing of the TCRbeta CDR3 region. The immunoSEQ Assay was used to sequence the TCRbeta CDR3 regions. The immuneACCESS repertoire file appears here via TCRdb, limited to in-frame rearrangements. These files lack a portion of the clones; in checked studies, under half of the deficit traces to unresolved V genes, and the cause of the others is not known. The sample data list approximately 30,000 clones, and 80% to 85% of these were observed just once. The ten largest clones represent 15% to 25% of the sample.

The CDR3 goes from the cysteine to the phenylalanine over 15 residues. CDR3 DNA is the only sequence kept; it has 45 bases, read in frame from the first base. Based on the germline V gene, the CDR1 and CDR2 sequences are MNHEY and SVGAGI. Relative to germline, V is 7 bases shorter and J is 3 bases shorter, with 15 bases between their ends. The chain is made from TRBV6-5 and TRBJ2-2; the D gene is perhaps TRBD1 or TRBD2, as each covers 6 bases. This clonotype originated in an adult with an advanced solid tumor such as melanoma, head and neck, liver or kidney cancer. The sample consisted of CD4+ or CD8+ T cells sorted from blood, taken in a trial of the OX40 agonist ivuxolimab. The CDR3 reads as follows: CASTPSGGDTGELFF. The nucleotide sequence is TGTGCCAGCACCCCATCCGGGGGCGACACCGGGGAGCTGTTTTTT.